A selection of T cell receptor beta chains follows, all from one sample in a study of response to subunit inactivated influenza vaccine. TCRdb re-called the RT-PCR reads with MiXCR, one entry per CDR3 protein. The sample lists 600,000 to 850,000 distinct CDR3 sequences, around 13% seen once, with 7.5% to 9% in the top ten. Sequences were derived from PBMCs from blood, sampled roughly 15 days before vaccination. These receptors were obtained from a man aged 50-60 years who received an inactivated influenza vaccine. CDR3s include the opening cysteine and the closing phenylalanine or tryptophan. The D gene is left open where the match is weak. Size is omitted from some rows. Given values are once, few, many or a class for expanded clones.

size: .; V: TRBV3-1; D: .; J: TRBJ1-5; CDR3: CASSQTFSNRPQHF; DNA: TGTGCCAGCAGCCAAACATTTAGCAATCGGCCCCAGCATTTT
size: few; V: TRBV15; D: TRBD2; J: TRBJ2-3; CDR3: CATSRSGTSGINTQYF; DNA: TGTGCCACCAGCAGGTCCGGGACTAGCGGGATCAATACGCAGTATTTT
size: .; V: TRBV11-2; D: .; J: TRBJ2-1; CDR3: CASSLFQWLSSYNEQFF; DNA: TGTGCCAGCAGCTTATTTCAATGGCTCTCCTCCTACAATGAGCAGTTCTTC
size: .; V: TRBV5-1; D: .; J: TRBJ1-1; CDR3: CASSLRTPRDTEAFF; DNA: TGCGCCAGCAGCCTACGGACGCCGCGCGACACTGAAGCTTTCTTT
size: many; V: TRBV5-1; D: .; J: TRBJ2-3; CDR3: CASSSEMADTQYF; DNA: TGCGCCAGCAGCTCGGAGATGGCAGATACGCAGTATTTT
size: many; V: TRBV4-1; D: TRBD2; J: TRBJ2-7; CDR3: CASSQGVAGGISEQYF; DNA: TGCGCCAGCAGCCAAGGGGTAGCGGGGGGAATAAGTGAGCAGTACTTC
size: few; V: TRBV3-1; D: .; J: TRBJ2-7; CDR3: CASSTGTLFSYEQYF; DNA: TGTGCCAGCAGCACCGGGACACTCTTTTCCTACGAGCAGTACTTC
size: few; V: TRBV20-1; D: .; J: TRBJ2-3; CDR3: CSARGLRDHSTDTQYF; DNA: TGCAGTGCTAGAGGGCTGCGGGACCATAGCACAGATACGCAGTATTTT
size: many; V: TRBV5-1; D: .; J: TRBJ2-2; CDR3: CASSPTPGELFF; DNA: TGTGCCAGCAGCCCCACCCCCGGGGAGCTGTTTTTT
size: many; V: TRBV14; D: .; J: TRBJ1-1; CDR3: CASSQPLGGGLNTEAFF; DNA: TGTGCCAGCAGCCAACCCCTGGGCGGGGGCTTGAACACTGAAGCTTTCTTT
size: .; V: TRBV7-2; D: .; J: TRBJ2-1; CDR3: CASSLFGGTYNEQFF; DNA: TGTGCCAGCAGCTTGTTTGGGGGCACGTACAATGAGCAGTTCTTC
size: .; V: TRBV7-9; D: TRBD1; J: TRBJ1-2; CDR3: CASSPRDSAYGYTF; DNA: TGTGCCAGCAGCCCCCGGGACAGTGCGTATGGCTACACCTTC
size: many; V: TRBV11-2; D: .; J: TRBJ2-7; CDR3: CASSSFLSIGGSSYEQYF; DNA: TGTGCCAGCAGCTCCTTCCTTTCAATAGGGGGGAGCTCCTACGAGCAGTACTTC